These 17 T cell receptor beta chains were all obtained from the same sample, sequenced in a study of CD4 T cells in relation to SARS-CoV-2 and coronaviruses. Data came from immunoSEQ multiplex PCR; TCRdb stores just in-frame clones and leaves some out. The sample includes 20,000 or so clones, around 81% of them seen just once. Before the COVID-19 pandemic, during about 2010-2018, CD4+ T cells were taken from unexposed donors. CD4+ T cells were isolated from the cells after around eleven days of culture. These receptors are not linked to any known antigen. Sequenced input: CD4+ T cells from PBMCs, cultured in vitro. The receptors come from a human donor in good health.

The V call is TRBV5-8, the J call TRBJ1-2, with TRBD1 matching 8 bases. With V trimmed by 3 bases and J by 1 base, 2 bases remained unmatched. The CDR3 has 14 residues. Per the germline V gene, CDR1 is SGHTS and CDR2 is YDEGEE. The CDR3 sequence is CASSWGQDNYGYTF. Written as DNA, the CDR3 is TGTGCCAGCAGCTGGGGACAGGATAACTATGGCTACACCTTC.

This clone showed up just a few times. At one end, the junction sequence differs from germline, possibly due to a read error. This sequence joins TRBV7-7 and TRBJ2-3; the D gene is possibly TRBD1 (6 bases). The CDR3 spans 15 residues. Germline CDR1 SSHAT, CDR2 FNYEAQ (reference sequence). In DNA, the CDR3 is TGTGCTAGCAGCATGGGACACGGACGCACAGATACGCAGTATTTT. Translating it yields CASSMGHGRTDTQYF.

V gene TRBV11-3 combines with J gene TRBJ2-7, with D perhaps matching TRBD2 (7 bases). The CDR3 is 14 residues long. Deletions cut 5 bases from V and 6 bases from J, with 17 bases between. Germline values: CDR1 SGHNT, CDR2 YENEEA. The CDR3 here is CASSKGGGDGEQYF. The DNA for the CDR3 is TGTGCCAGCAGCAAAGGAGGGGGGGACGGCGAGCAGTACTTC.

This chain connects TRBV4-3 to TRBJ2-2; D is undetermined. V was cut by 0 bases and J by 1 base, with 6 bases left in between. Germline V gene lookup returns CDR1 LGHNA and CDR2 YSLEER. CDR3 length: 15 residues. The CDR3, as DNA: TGCGCCAGCAGCCAAGAGGGCCAGAACACCGGGGAGCTGTTTTTT. This gives the protein CASSQEGQNTGELFF.

The J gene is TRBJ1-6, the V gene TRBV20-1; no clear D gene. Trimming cost V 3 bases and J 5 bases, with 14 bases left between them. Germline CDR1 is DFQATT and CDR2 is SNEGSKA (reference sequence). The CDR3 spans 15 residues. The CDR3 DNA sequence: TGCAGTGCTAGTTCGGGGAATTTCAATAATTCACCCCTCCACTTT. Protein product: CSASSGNFNNSPLHF.

The rearrangement links TRBV7-2 to TRBJ2-1, with D unclear. Germline lookup yields CDR1 SGHTA and CDR2 FQGNSA. Trimming pared 3 bases from V and 0 bases from J, leaving 3 bases between. The CDR3 consists of 13 residues. CDR3 sequence (DNA): TGTGCCAGCAGCTTGAGCTCCTACAATGAGCAGTTCTTC. This encodes CASSLSSYNEQFF.

This rearrangement joins TRBV7-9 to TRBJ2-5; the D gene is possibly TRBD2 (6 bases). V was cut by 5 bases and J by 10 bases, with 20 bases left in between. Germline V lookup: CDR1 SEHNR, CDR2 FQNEAQ (reference sequence). The CDR3 length is 14 residues. The CDR3 sequence is CASSPRLAGPDQYF. In nucleotides, the CDR3 is TGTGCCAGCAGCCCACGACTCGCGGGGCCTGACCAGTACTTC.

The V and J genes are TRBV5-1 and TRBJ1-4; D remains unclear. This CDR3 region has 15 residues. V was shortened by 0 bases and J by 8 bases, with 14 bases between the two germline ends. CDR1 and CDR2 from the germline V gene are SGHRS and YFSETQ. In DNA form, the CDR3 reads TGCGCCAGCAGCTTGGCCTCGGGGATTGGGGAAAAACTGTTTTTT. As protein: CASSLASGIGEKLFF.

The rearrangement joins TRBV5-4 to TRBJ2-3; 10 bases agree with TRBD2. V lost 0 bases, J lost 2 bases, and 6 bases stayed unmatched. The CDR3 covers 17 residues. From germline, CDR1 is SGHNT and CDR2 YYREEE (reference sequence). The DNA of the CDR3 is TGTGCCAGCAGCTTGGATGGACTAGCGGTTTACACAGATACGCAGTATTTT. This encodes CASSLDGLAVYTDTQYF. Full variable domain (rest looked up from reference TRBV5-4 and TRBJ2-3): ETGVTQSPTHLIKTRGQQVTLRCSSQSGHNTVSWYQQALGQGPQFIFQYYREEENGRGNFPPRFSGLQFPNYSSELNVNALELDDSALYLCASSLDGLAVYTDTQYFGPGTRLTVL.

The chain couples TRBV30 to TRBJ1-3; TRBD1 is a possible D gene (5 bases). Germline V lookup: CDR1 GTSNPN, CDR2 SVGIG (reference sequence). V lost 5 bases and J 0 bases, leaving 17 bases between the germline ends. The CDR3 length is 16 residues. The CDR3 here is CAWGAFRVNSGNTIYF. The CDR3 DNA follows: TGTGCCTGGGGGGCCTTTAGGGTCAACTCTGGAAACACCATATATTTT.

This clone was seen once. Here the CDR3 DNA reads TGCAGTACAGGGCCGGGAGAAAAACTGTTTTTT. It translates to CSTGPGEKLFF. The chain employs TRBV20-1 and TRBJ1-4, with D possibly matching TRBD1 (6 bases). The CDR3 consists of 11 residues. Per germline, CDR1 DFQATT and CDR2 SNEGSKA (reference sequence). V lost 8 bases, J lost 8 bases, and 12 bases lay in between.

The chain carries TRBV10-3 and TRBJ2-3; TRBD2 might be the D (5 bases). CDR3 length equals 16 residues. The germline V gene encodes CDR1 ENHRY and CDR2 SYGVKD. V was clipped by 0 bases and J by 3 bases, with 13 bases between them. This CDR3 is CAISESMRAGTDTQYF. The CDR3 DNA reads as TGTGCCATCAGTGAGTCGATGAGGGCCGGGACAGATACGCAGTATTTT.

This clone has only one observation. The chain is built from TRBV5-1 and TRBJ2-5; D is unresolved. Germline CDR1 reads SGHRS; CDR2 reads YFSETQ. Trimming pared 1 base from V and 5 bases from J, leaving 9 bases between. This CDR3 is built from 13 residues. CDR3 amino acids: CASSLRVGETQYF. CDR3 coding DNA: TGCGCCAGCAGCTTGAGGGTCGGGGAGACCCAGTACTTC.

The chain has TRBV27 and TRBJ2-7; TRBD2 aligns across 7 bases. The length of the CDR3 is 15 residues. V trimming: 6 bases; J trimming: 1 base; junction bases outside the gene matches: 9. Per germline, CDR1 MNHEY and CDR2 SMNVEV (reference sequence). CDR3 DNA: TGTGCCAGCAGCTCGCCGGGACTACTATCCTACGAGCAGTACTTC. Amino acid sequence: CASSSPGLLSYEQYF.

CDR3 region: CAWSRRSGINEQFF. CDR3 sequence (DNA): TGTGCCTGGAGTCGACGTTCGGGCATCAATGAGCAGTTCTTC. The chain joins TRBV30 to TRBJ2-1; D gene uncertain. This CDR3 spans 14 amino acids. The V end lost 2 bases, the J end lost 6 bases, and 14 bases lay between the germline ends. Germline V CDR1 and CDR2: GTSNPN, SVGIG (reference sequence).

For the CDR3, the DNA is TGTGCCAGCAGTTCACAGGGCAGCGCTGGGGCCAACGTCCTGACTTTC. This gives the protein CASSSQGSAGANVLTF. V and J are TRBV6-5 and TRBJ2-6, with D maybe TRBD1 (6 bases). The CDR3 sequence is 16 residues long. V was trimmed by 4 bases and J by 2 bases, leaving 12 bases between them. The germline V gene encodes CDR1 MNHEY and CDR2 SVGAGI.

The chain employs TRBV7-2 and TRBJ1-5; D is unclear. V lost 5 bases and J lost 4, with 9 bases in between. The CDR3 extends over 13 amino acids. The germline V gene encodes CDR1 SGHTA and CDR2 FQGNSA. CDR3 DNA sequence: TGTGCCAGCAGCAGGTCACCAAATCAGCCCCAGCATTTT. This codes for CASSRSPNQPQHF.